This T cell receptor (beta chain) originates from a study of cytomegalovirus exposure and HLA in healthy donors. CDR1 LNHNV and CDR2 YYDKDF come from the germline V gene (reference sequence). The CDR3 length is 15 residues. V lost 5 bases to trimming and J lost 0 bases, with 11 bases between them. PCR involved 60 Vbeta and 13 Jbeta primers. Method: immunoSEQ multiplex PCR; TCRdb's copy keeps in-frame clones and lacks some. The table records about 130,000 clones, over 8% of them present only once. J is TRBJ1-5 and V is TRBV15; D remains unclear. The receptor was isolated from a man aged 40-49 years in good health and CMV-seronegative. Material: PBMCs. As DNA, the CDR3 is TGTGCCACCAGCGTTACAGCTTATAGCAATCAGCCCCAGCATTTT. Amino acids: CATSVTAYSNQPQHF.